Following are 7 T cell receptor beta chains from one sample sequenced in a study of T cell repertoires in cytomegalovirus infection. Via MiXCR, TCRdb re-called the reads, giving one row per CDR3 protein. The table shows about 460,000 distinct CDR3 sequences, with 10% to 12% occurring only once. Sequencing input: PBMCs. Every receptor here comes from a human donor in good health (CMV status not recorded). Some clones in this sample may be carry-over from other donors' samples.

Many counts were recorded for this clonotype. V and J are TRBV12-3 or TRBV12-4 and TRBJ2-1; 10 bases line up with TRBD2. This CDR3 spans 16 amino acids. The ends lost 4 bases at V and 2 bases at J; junction bases unmatched: 5. The CDR3 is CASSSLAGGPYNEQFF. The CDR3 DNA is TGTGCCAGCAGTTCCTTAGCGGGAGGCCCCTACAATGAGCAGTTCTTC.

The sample holds many counts of this clonotype. The chain combines TRBV11-2 with TRBJ2-1; 7 nucleotides agree with TRBD2. The CDR3 covers 15 residues. From germline, CDR1 is SGHAT and CDR2 FQNNGV. With 4 bases clipped from V and 9 bases from J, the junction kept 12 bases outside the gene matches. This CDR3 is CASSSPETSPLEQFF. Here the CDR3 DNA reads TGTGCCAGCAGCTCACCTGAGACTAGCCCTCTTGAGCAGTTCTTC.

The rearrangement uses TRBV29-1 and TRBJ1-2; TRBD1 is a possible D gene (6 bases). Germline CDR1 reads SQVTM; CDR2 reads ANQGSEA. V was pared by 3 bases and J by 7 bases, with 9 bases between. This CDR3 comprises 11 residues. The CDR3 reads CSVEDRTGYTF. The CDR3, as DNA: TGCAGCGTTGAGGACAGAACTGGCTACACCTTC.

Many counts were recorded for this clonotype. The rearrangement joins TRBV7-8 to TRBJ2-5; the D gene is possibly TRBD2 (5 bases). CDR3 size: 15 residues. Germline V CDR1 and CDR2: SGHVS, FQNEAQ. V lost 1 base, J lost 2 bases, and 11 bases lay in between. CDR3 protein: CASSLVARAQETQYF. DNA of the CDR3: TGTGCCAGCAGCTTAGTGGCGCGGGCTCAAGAGACCCAGTACTTC.

This clonotype was detected ten times or more. The rearrangement joins TRBV6-2 or TRBV6-3 to TRBJ1-1; D is unclear. CDR1 and CDR2 from the germline V gene are MNHEY and SVGEGT. This CDR3 comprises 12 residues. The ends were cut back, 6 bases at V and 6 bases at J, with 11 bases in the middle. This chain's CDR3 is CASRFARAEAFF. The CDR3 DNA sequence: TGTGCCAGCAGATTCGCACGGGCTGAAGCTTTCTTT.

This clonotype has at least ten counts. The V and J genes are TRBV27 and TRBJ1-6; no clear D gene. The V and J ends lost 5 bases and 7 bases respectively, with 12 bases between them. The length of the CDR3 is 14 residues. The germline V gene has CDR1 MNHEY and CDR2 SMNVEV (reference sequence). The CDR3 nucleotides read TGTGCCAGCAGTATAAAAGGGTGGAATTCACCCCTCCACTTT. Encoded protein: CASSIKGWNSPLHF.

A remark on this clonotype: The CDR3 carries no conserved terminal phenylalanine or tryptophan, so it likely arises from a read error. The chain uses TRBV5-3 and TRBJ1-6; TRBD1 matches at 7 bases. TRBV5-3 is an ORF; its function is uncertain. The CDR3 extends over 15 amino acids. The CDR3 protein is CASSSWTGGDSPLHS. CDR3 bases: TGTGCCAGCAGCTCCTGGACAGGCGGGGATTCACCCCTCCACTCT.